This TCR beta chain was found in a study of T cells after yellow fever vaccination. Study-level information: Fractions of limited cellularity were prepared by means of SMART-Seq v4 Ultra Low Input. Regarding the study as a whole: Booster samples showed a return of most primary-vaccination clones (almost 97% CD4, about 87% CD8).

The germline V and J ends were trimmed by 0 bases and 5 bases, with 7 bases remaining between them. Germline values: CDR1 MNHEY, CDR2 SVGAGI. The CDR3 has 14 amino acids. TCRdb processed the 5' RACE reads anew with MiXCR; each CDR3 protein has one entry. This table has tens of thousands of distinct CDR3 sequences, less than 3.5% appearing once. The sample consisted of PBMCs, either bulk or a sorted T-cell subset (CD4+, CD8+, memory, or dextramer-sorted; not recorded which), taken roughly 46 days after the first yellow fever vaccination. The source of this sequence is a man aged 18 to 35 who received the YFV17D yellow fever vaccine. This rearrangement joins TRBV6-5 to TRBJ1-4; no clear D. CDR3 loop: CASSYSYKNEKLFF. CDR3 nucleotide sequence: TGTGCCAGCAGTTACTCCTACAAAAATGAAAAACTGTTTTTT.